Listed here are 2 T cell receptor beta chains from one sample, sequenced in a study of shared clonotypes between healthy human individuals. Produced via immunoSEQ multiplex PCR; TCRdb's table is partial and in-frame only. The sample consists of some 2,100,000 clones, roughly 95% of them appearing once. The sample was naive CD4+ T cells sorted from blood. The subset is: CD45RA+ positively selected. Source of these receptors: a man between 18 and 29 years old in good health.

V and J are TRBV6-6 and TRBJ1-5; D is ambiguous. The CDR3 consists of 16 residues. The V and J ends lost 2 bases and 0 bases respectively, with 11 bases between them. Germline V gene data show CDR1 as MNHNY and CDR2 as SVGAGI (reference sequence). The DNA of the CDR3 is TGTGCCAGCAGTTACACTCGGAGCGGTAGCAATCAGCCCCAGCATTTT. Translated: CASSYTRSGSNQPQHF.

Here the CDR3 DNA reads TGTGCCAGCAGCTCCAAGCGGGGGGGCTTGGGCACAGATACGCAGTATTTT. Translating gives CASSSKRGGLGTDTQYF. The chain carries TRBV7-8 and TRBJ2-3; 10 nucleotides line up with TRBD2. V was pared by 4 bases and J by 1 base, with 8 bases of the junction left unmatched. This CDR3 comprises 17 residues. Germline loops: CDR1 SGHVS, CDR2 FQNEAQ.